A selection of T cell receptor beta chains follows, all from one sample in a study of OX40 agonist ivuxolimab in advanced cancers. Sequencing used immunoSEQ multiplex PCR; TCRdb keeps in-frame clones, though not all of them. The profile shows some 17,000 clones, around 80% of them singletons. Sequences were derived from CD4+ or CD8+ T cells sorted from blood, sampled in a trial of the OX40 agonist ivuxolimab. The source of these receptors is an adult with an advanced solid tumor such as melanoma, head and neck, liver or kidney cancer. Both conserved end residues are part of each CDR3. Each record gives: clone size, J gene, D gene, V gene, CDR3 DNA, CDR3 protein. A D gene is named only where the DNA matches it firmly. Clone size is shown for a subset of rows, as once, few, many or a class of expanded clone.

size: .; J: TRBJ2-1; D: .; V: TRBV6-1; DNA: TGTGCCAGTCGGGACCAGTACAATGAGCAGTTCTTC; CDR3: CASRDQYNEQFF
size: .; J: TRBJ2-7; D: .; V: TRBV7-8; DNA: TGTGCCAGCAGCTTGAGTCTCGAGCAGTACTTC; CDR3: CASSLSLEQYF
size: .; J: TRBJ1-1; D: .; V: TRBV6-1; DNA: TGTGCCAGCAGTGAGGGACAACTGAACACTGAAGCTTTCTTT; CDR3: CASSEGQLNTEAFF
size: .; J: TRBJ2-1; D: TRBD2; V: TRBV5-1; DNA: TGCGCCAGCAGCTGGCTAGCGGGAGGAGGTAATGAGCAGTTCTTC; CDR3: CASSWLAGGGNEQFF
size: .; J: TRBJ2-6; D: .; V: TRBV6-5; DNA: TGTGCCAGCAGCTCTCGAACCTCTGGGGCCAACGTCCTGACTTTC; CDR3: CASSSRTSGANVLTF
size: .; J: TRBJ2-7; D: .; V: TRBV7-9; DNA: TGTGCCAGCAGCTTATCGGTCCTGGGGTACGAGCAGTACTTC; CDR3: CASSLSVLGYEQYF
size: .; J: TRBJ2-1; D: .; V: TRBV7-8; DNA: TGTGCCAGCAGCCCATCCGTAATCCACAATGAGCAGTTCTTC; CDR3: CASSPSVIHNEQFF
size: .; J: TRBJ2-7; D: TRBD2; V: TRBV5-1; DNA: TGTGCCAGCAGCTTGGGGGTAGCGGGGTACGAGCAGTACTTC; CDR3: CASSLGVAGYEQYF
size: .; J: TRBJ1-2; D: .; V: TRBV5-6; DNA: TGTGCCAGCAGCCCCGGGTTTATCCAGACCTATGGCTACACCTTC; CDR3: CASSPGFIQTYGYTF
size: .; J: TRBJ2-7; D: TRBD1; V: TRBV7-9; DNA: TGTGCCATCGCGGGACAGGGAATAAACGAGCAGTACTTC; CDR3: CAIAGQGINEQYF
size: .; J: TRBJ2-7; D: .; V: TRBV6-5; DNA: TGTGCCAGCAGTTATGGAGGGGGCCCCTACGAGCAGTACTTC; CDR3: CASSYGGGPYEQYF
size: .; J: TRBJ2-2; D: .; V: TRBV4-1; DNA: TGCGCCAGCAGCCCCCAAGGAGGGCGCACCGGGGAGCTGTTTTTT; CDR3: CASSPQGGRTGELFF
size: .; J: TRBJ2-7; D: .; V: TRBV6-5; DNA: TGTGCCAGCAGTTACTCGATAGCCCCCGGTTACGAGCAGTACTTC; CDR3: CASSYSIAPGYEQYF
size: .; J: TRBJ2-1; D: .; V: TRBV15; DNA: TGTGCCACCAGCAGAGTGGGGGCCCTCCATGAGCAGTTCTTC; CDR3: CATSRVGALHEQFF
size: .; J: TRBJ2-7; D: TRBD1; V: TRBV10-3; DNA: TGTGCCATCAGTGATTACCGGGACAGGGGATCGTACGAGCAGTACTTC; CDR3: CAISDYRDRGSYEQYF
size: .; J: TRBJ1-5; D: .; V: TRBV27; DNA: TGTGCCAGCAGCGTCAGTGGTAGCAATCAGCCCCAGCATTTT; CDR3: CASSVSGSNQPQHF
size: .; J: TRBJ1-3; D: .; V: TRBV4-1; DNA: TGCGCCAGCAGCCAAGGGCCGGCAGGGTCTGGAAACACCATATATTTT; CDR3: CASSQGPAGSGNTIYF
size: once; J: TRBJ2-3; D: .; V: TRBV7-6; DNA: TGTGCCAGCAGCTTCCGGGACTCACGCACAGATACGCAGTATTTT; CDR3: CASSFRDSRTDTQYF
size: .; J: TRBJ2-7; D: TRBD1; V: TRBV27; DNA: TGTGCCAGCAGCTCTGGGACAGGGGTAGACGAGCAGTACTTC; CDR3: CASSSGTGVDEQYF
size: .; J: TRBJ2-1; D: .; V: TRBV7-9; DNA: TGTGCCAGCAGCATCCTACAGGGCTCGACCTACAATGAGCAGTTCTTC; CDR3: CASSILQGSTYNEQFF
size: .; J: TRBJ1-1; D: .; V: TRBV7-9; DNA: TGTGCCAGCAGCTTGTTAGGGGGCACTGAAGCTTTCTTT; CDR3: CASSLLGGTEAFF
size: .; J: TRBJ2-1; D: TRBD2; V: TRBV7-7; DNA: TGTGCTAGCAGTTTCGGCGGGGGAGAGCAGTTCTTC; CDR3: CASSFGGGEQFF
size: .; J: TRBJ1-3; D: .; V: TRBV4-1; DNA: TGCGCCAGCAGCCAAGATGAGTACACCATATATTTT; CDR3: CASSQDEYTIYF
size: .; J: TRBJ2-7; D: .; V: TRBV27; DNA: TGTGCCAGCAGTTTATACCCAGGAGTCTACGAGCAGTACTTC; CDR3: CASSLYPGVYEQYF
size: .; J: TRBJ2-5; D: TRBD2; V: TRBV25-1; DNA: TGTGCCAGCAGTGAACGGGGGACTAGCGGCCAAGAGACCCAGTACTTC; CDR3: CASSERGTSGQETQYF
size: .; J: TRBJ2-5; D: .; V: TRBV5-6; DNA: TGTGCCAGCAGCGCTTTTGGGCAGGGGAGGCAAGAGACCCAGTACTTC; CDR3: CASSAFGQGRQETQYF
size: .; J: TRBJ2-7; D: TRBD2; V: TRBV6-1; DNA: TGTGCCAGCAGTGGACTAGCGGGACCTCACACCTACGAGCAGTACTTC; CDR3: CASSGLAGPHTYEQYF
size: .; J: TRBJ2-7; D: .; V: TRBV11-2; DNA: TGTGCCAGCAGCTTAGGGGGTAGCGGCTACGAGCAGTACTTC; CDR3: CASSLGGSGYEQYF
size: .; J: TRBJ2-3; D: TRBD2; V: TRBV7-8; DNA: TGTGCCAGCAGCCCCTACGCGGGAGACGCAGATACGCAGTATTTT; CDR3: CASSPYAGDADTQYF
size: few; J: TRBJ2-1; D: .; V: TRBV5-1; DNA: TGCGCCAGCAGCTTCACCGGGGCCGTGGGCAATGAGCAGTTCTTC; CDR3: CASSFTGAVGNEQFF